This TCR beta chain was retrieved from a study of response to subunit inactivated influenza vaccine. Trimming cost V 6 bases and J 4 bases; bases outside gene matches: 14. Germline V CDR1 and CDR2: MNHNS, SASEGT. The CDR3 contains 16 residues. Study-wide results and limits: With each seasonal influenza vaccination, the authors suggested, few new T cells are recruited.

About this clonotype itself: Its specificity is unknown.

TCRdb re-called the RT-PCR reads through MiXCR, storing one row per CDR3 protein. The table has hundreds of thousands of distinct CDR3 sequences, 12% seen once; the top ten hold approximately 8.3%. Sequencing was performed on non-naive T cells sorted from PBMCs, taken roughly 15 days before vaccination. The origin of this receptor is a man in his forties or fifties who received an inactivated influenza vaccine. The chain couples TRBV6-1 to TRBJ2-7; 8 bases match TRBD1. The CDR3 coding sequence is TGTGCCAGCAGGCCCTTGACAGGGGCGAACGGGTACGAGCAGTACTTC. Its translation is CASRPLTGANGYEQYF.